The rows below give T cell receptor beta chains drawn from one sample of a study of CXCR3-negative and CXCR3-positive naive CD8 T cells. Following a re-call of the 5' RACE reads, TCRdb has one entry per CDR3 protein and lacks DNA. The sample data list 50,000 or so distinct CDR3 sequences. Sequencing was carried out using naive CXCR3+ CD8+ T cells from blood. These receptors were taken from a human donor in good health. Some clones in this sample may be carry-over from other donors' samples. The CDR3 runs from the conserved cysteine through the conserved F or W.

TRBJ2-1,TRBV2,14,CASRDRGEVNEQFF
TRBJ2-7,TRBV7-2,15,CASSLLAGATYEQYF
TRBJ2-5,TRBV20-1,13,CSARVEGKETQYF
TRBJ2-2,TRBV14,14,CASTQTANTGELFF
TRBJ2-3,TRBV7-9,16,CASSLASGVRRDTQYF
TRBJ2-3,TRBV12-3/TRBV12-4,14,CASSLSDRPYTQYF
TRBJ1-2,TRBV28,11,CASSSTGGYTF
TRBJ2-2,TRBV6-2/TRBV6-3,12,CASTPGTGELFF
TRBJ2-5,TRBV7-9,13,CASSPEVQETQYF
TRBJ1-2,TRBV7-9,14,CASSLALTVDGYTF
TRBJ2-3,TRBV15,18,CATSRDGPGVIGTDTQYF
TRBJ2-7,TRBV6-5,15,CASSYSGTGGYEQYF
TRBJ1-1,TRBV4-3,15,CASSQEGQGWSEAFF
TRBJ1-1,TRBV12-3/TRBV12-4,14,CASSFGQGSTEAFF
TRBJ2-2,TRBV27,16,CASSLLSGPNTGELFF
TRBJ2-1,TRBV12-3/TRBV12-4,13,CASSPGLENEQFF
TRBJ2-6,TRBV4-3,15,CASSHLESGANVLTF
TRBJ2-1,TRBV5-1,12,CASATADNEQFF
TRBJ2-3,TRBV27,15,CASSFGRGPTDTQYF
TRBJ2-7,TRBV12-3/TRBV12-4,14,CASSLTWNSYEQYF
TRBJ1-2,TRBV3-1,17,CASSQEEQGAFWYGYTF
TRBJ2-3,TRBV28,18,CASNDPPGTSGSTDTQYF
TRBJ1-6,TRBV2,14,CASGTGTVEIALHF
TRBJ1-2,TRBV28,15,CASSPWRTGGSGYTF
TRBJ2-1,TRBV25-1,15,CASSEASGESNEQFF
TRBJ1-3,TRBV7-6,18,CASSDGTGVPPSGNTIYF
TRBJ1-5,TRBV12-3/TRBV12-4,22,CASRGPTRDPGKPTDSNQPQHF
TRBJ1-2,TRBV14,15,CASSQVGGPTYGYTF
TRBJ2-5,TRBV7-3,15,CASSETSGGQETQYF
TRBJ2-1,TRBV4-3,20,CASSQDPPPRAPYGYNEQFF
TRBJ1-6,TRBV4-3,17,CASSQLQDPTYNSPLHF
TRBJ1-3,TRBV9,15,CASSSRRGSGNTIYF
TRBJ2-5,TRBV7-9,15,CASSAPGPGGETQYF
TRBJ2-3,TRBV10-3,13,CAISERITDTQYF
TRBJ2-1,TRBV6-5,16,CASSYFGQGQGDEQFF
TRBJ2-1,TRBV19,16,CASSLGTTNDYNEQFF
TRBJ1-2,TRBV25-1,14,CASSEFMASYGYTF
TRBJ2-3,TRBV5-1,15,CASSLAFLAADTQYF
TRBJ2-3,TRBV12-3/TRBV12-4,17,CASSLEWEDRSTDTQYF